This TCR beta chain was sequenced in a study of T-cell memory formation after mild COVID-19. General observations from the study: Pre-infection memory already had some responding clones, implying cross-reactive memory joined.

This clonotype was recorded a few times. Antigen: not known. TCRdb called the 5' RACE reads again in MiXCR, with one record for every CDR3 protein. The profile shows about 100,000 distinct CDR3 sequences, 13% to 15% of them singletons. CDR3 length: 12 residues. The V gene's germline CDR1 is SEHNR and CDR2 FQNEAQ (reference sequence). V lost 5 bases, J lost 4 bases, and 8 bases lay in between. J is TRBJ1-1 and V is TRBV7-9; D unresolved. Input material: PBMCs or a T cell subset sorted from them (not recorded which). This clonotype originated in a man between 18 and 29 years old who had mild COVID-19 (a few samples of this study predate the infection). Cell type and time point are not known. CDR3 amino acids: CASSLDFTEAFF. DNA for the CDR3: TGTGCCAGCAGCCTGGATTTCACTGAAGCTTTCTTT. Filled out from reference TRBV7-9 and TRBJ1-1, the complete variable domain reads DTGVSQNPRHKITKRGQNVTFRCDPISEHNRLYWYRQTLGQGPEFLTYFQNEAQLEKSRLLSDRFSAERPKGSFSTLEIQRTEQGDSAMYLCASSLDFTEAFFGQGTRLTVV.